This T cell receptor (beta chain) comes out of a study of cytomegalovirus exposure and HLA in healthy donors. Study-wide findings and caveats: V- and J-gene trimming in TCR beta was tied to a missense DCLRE1C variant by an analysis performed later.

Points on this clone: Its antigen remains unknown.

PCR involved 60 Vbeta and 13 Jbeta primers. The method was immunoSEQ multiplex PCR; TCRdb's version includes in-frame clones alone and lacks a portion of them. Among 150,000 or so clones listed, approximately 81% were seen once. CDR1 and CDR2 (germline): SGHRS, YFSETQ. CDR3 length: 15 amino acids. The ends lost 3 bases at V and 0 bases at J; junction bases unmatched: 3. This TCR was sampled from a young man in good health and CMV-seronegative. Sequencing was carried out using PBMCs. The chain recombines TRBV5-1 with TRBJ2-1; TRBD1 matches 7 bases. CDR3 protein: CASSSGQSSYNEQFF. The CDR3 DNA follows: TGCGCCAGCAGCTCGGGACAGAGCTCCTACAATGAGCAGTTCTTC.